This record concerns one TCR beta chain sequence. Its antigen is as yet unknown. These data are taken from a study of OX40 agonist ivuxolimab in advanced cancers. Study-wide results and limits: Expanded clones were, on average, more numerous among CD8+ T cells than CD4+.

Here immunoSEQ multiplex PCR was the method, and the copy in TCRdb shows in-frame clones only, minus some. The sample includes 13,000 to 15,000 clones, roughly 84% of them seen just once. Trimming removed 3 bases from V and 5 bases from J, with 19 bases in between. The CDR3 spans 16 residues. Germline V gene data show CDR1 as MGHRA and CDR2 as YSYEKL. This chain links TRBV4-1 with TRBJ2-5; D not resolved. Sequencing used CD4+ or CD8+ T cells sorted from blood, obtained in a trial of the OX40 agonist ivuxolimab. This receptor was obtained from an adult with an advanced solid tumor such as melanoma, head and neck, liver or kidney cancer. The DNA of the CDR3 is TGCGCCAGCAGCCAGCCCACGGGCCGTCAGGAGGAGACCCAGTACTTC. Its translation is CASSQPTGRQEETQYF.